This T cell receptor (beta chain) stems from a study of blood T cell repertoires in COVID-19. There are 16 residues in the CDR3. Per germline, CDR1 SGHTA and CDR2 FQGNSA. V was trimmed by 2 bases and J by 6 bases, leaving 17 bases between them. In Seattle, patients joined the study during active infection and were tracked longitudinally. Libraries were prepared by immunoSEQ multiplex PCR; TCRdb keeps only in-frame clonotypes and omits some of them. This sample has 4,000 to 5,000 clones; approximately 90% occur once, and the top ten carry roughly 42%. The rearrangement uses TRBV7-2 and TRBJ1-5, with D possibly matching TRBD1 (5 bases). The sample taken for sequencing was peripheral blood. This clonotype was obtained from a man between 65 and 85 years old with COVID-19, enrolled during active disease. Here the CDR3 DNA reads TGTGCCAGCAGCTTACAGGGATGGGGCGCAGGTCAGCCCCAGCATTTT. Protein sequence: CASSLQGWGAGQPQHF.